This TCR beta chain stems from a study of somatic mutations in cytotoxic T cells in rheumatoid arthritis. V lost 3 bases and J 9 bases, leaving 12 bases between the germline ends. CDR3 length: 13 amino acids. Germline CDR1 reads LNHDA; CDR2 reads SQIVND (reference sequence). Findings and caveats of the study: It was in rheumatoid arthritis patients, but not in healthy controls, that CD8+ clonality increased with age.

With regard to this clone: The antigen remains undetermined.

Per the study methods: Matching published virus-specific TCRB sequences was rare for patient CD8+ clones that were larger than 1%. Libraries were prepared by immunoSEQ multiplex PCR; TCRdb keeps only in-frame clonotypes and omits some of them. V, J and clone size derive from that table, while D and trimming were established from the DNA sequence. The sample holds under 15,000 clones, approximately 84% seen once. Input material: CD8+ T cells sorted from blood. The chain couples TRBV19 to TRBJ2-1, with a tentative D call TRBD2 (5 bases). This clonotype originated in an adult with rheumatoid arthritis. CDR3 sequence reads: CASSITSTGEQFF. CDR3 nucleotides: TGTGCCAGTAGTATTACTAGTACGGGTGAGCAGTTCTTC.